Reported below is one T cell receptor beta chain. Deletions cut 4 bases from V and 0 bases from J, with 15 bases between. The CDR3 covers 17 residues. Germline CDR1 reads SGHVS; CDR2 reads FQNEAQ. Relying on iRepertoire HTBI primers and Arm-PCR of CDR3 regions, the team built TCR beta libraries. TCRdb reprocessed the multiplex PCR reads via MiXCR and lists one record per CDR3 protein. Of about 430,000 distinct CDR3 sequences listed, about 15% are singletons. The record originates from a study of regulatory T cells in long-lasting Graves disease. Time point: newly diagnosed GD, antithyroid drugs for less than 3 months. RNA from PBMCs was the source of the TCR library. With EDTA tubes as the receptacles, about 10 milliliters of peripheral blood were drawn. The sample was also reused in another study, on T cells in Graves' hyperthyroidism and ophthalmopathy.

The material sequenced was peripheral blood mononuclear cells (PBMCs), taken at new diagnosis, from a patient treated with antithyroid drugs. The J gene is TRBJ2-2, the V gene TRBV7-8; possible D gene TRBD1, 5 bases. The origin of this receptor is a middle-aged woman with Graves disease. CDR3 coding DNA: TGTGCCAGCAGCTCGAAAAACAGGTTTGCGAACACCGGGGAGCTGTTTTTT. Protein product: CASSSKNRFANTGELFF.